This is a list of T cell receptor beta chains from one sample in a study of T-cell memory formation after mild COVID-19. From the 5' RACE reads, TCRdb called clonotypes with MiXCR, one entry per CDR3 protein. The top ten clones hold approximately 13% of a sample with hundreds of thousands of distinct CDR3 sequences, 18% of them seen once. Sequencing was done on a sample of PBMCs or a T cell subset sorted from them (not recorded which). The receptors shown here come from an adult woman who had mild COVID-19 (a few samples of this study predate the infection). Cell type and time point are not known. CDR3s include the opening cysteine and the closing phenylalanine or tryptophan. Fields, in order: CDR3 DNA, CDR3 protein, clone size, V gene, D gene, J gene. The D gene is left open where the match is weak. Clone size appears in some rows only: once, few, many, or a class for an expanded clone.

cdr3_nt: TGCAGTGCTAGAGATTTGGTGACAGGGAAAAAGCAGTTCTTC
cdr3_aa: CSARDLVTGKKQFF
clone_size: .
v_call: TRBV20-1
d_call: TRBD1
j_call: TRBJ2-1

cdr3_nt: TGTGCCAGCAGTTTGCTATCTGTGGGGTTTACCGGGGAGCTGTTTTTT
cdr3_aa: CASSLLSVGFTGELFF
clone_size: once
v_call: TRBV28
d_call: .
j_call: TRBJ2-2

cdr3_nt: TGTGCCAGCAGCACCCAGGGGGACTCAAAAACGTTCTTC
cdr3_aa: CASSTQGDSKTFF
clone_size: once
v_call: TRBV18
d_call: .
j_call: TRBJ2-1

cdr3_nt: TGTGCCAGCAGCTTCAGGGCGAACACTGAAGCTTTCTTT
cdr3_aa: CASSFRANTEAFF
clone_size: .
v_call: TRBV7-2
d_call: .
j_call: TRBJ1-1

cdr3_nt: TGTGCCAGCTCTGGGGAGCGGGAGTACACCTACAATGAGCAGTTCTTC
cdr3_aa: CASSGEREYTYNEQFF
clone_size: .
v_call: TRBV5-6
d_call: TRBD2
j_call: TRBJ2-1

cdr3_nt: TGTGCCAGCAGCGCGGCTAGCGGGTTCCAAGAGACCCAGTACTTC
cdr3_aa: CASSAASGFQETQYF
clone_size: few
v_call: TRBV6-2/TRBV6-3
d_call: TRBD2
j_call: TRBJ2-5

cdr3_nt: TGTGCCAGCAGCCAAGATTCGGCGGGAGGGCCAGAGACCCAGTACTTC
cdr3_aa: CASSQDSAGGPETQYF
clone_size: many
v_call: TRBV4-2
d_call: TRBD2
j_call: TRBJ2-5

cdr3_nt: TGTGCCTGGAGCAGGGACGGGGTTTATGGCTACACCTTC
cdr3_aa: CAWSRDGVYGYTF
clone_size: .
v_call: TRBV30
d_call: .
j_call: TRBJ1-2

cdr3_nt: TGCGCCAGCAGCGGGAAAGGGGGCGCAGAGACCCAGTACTTC
cdr3_aa: CASSGKGGAETQYF
clone_size: few
v_call: TRBV5-1
d_call: TRBD1
j_call: TRBJ2-5

cdr3_nt: TGTGCCAGCAGGAGTAGCTCCTACGAGCAGTACTTC
cdr3_aa: CASRSSSYEQYF
clone_size: few
v_call: TRBV27
d_call: .
j_call: TRBJ2-7

cdr3_nt: TGCGCCAGCAGCTTCCGGCGGGGGGGCCGGGAGACCCAGTACTTC
cdr3_aa: CASSFRRGGRETQYF
clone_size: many
v_call: TRBV5-1
d_call: TRBD2
j_call: TRBJ2-5

cdr3_nt: TGTGCCAGTACGGGGGCGGGTCAGCCCCAGCATTTT
cdr3_aa: CASTGAGQPQHF
clone_size: .
v_call: TRBV19
d_call: .
j_call: TRBJ1-5

cdr3_nt: TGTGCCAGTAGTGCCAATCCCGGGCTGGGCACTGAAGCTTTCTTT
cdr3_aa: CASSANPGLGTEAFF
clone_size: few
v_call: TRBV19
d_call: .
j_call: TRBJ1-1